The entry below describes one T cell receptor beta chain. In the study's own analysis: Amplification from reference gene primers served as the basis for estimated nucleated cell counts. TCRdb's copy holds only in-frame clones and misses some; the assay was immunoSEQ multiplex PCR. V, J and clone size are those of that table, while D and trimming were read from the DNA. The sample has 150,000 to 200,000 clones, more than 75% seen once. Deletions cut 3 bases from V and 0 bases from J, with 8 bases between. The CDR3 sequence is 14 residues long. Germline lookup yields CDR1 KGHSH and CDR2 LQKENI. The data were taken from a study of blood T cell repertoires in COVID-19. The overall study: Spain, Italy and the United States supplied samples that represented acute and convalescent COVID-19. Sources were T cells, B-cell-depleted T cells, or PBMCs; the material itself was cDNA or gDNA.

The clonotype comes from a woman aged 45-59 years with acute COVID-19. Sequenced sample: PBMCs or T cells enriched from blood (not recorded which). This chain links TRBV18 with TRBJ1-1, with D unresolved. Written as DNA, the CDR3 is TGTGCCAGCTCACCCAGTAACATGAACACTGAAGCTTTCTTT. It specifies CASSPSNMNTEAFF.